In this sample, the clone carrying this TCR beta chain turned up many times. TCRdb analysed the PCR reads with MiXCR anew, one entry per CDR3 protein. The sample includes approximately 670,000 distinct CDR3 sequences, 15% to 20% of them seen just once. The source of the sample is a study of molecular identifiers for immune sequencing clone quantification. Sorted inputs of roughly 17,000 to 1,100,000 cells, with 10%, 30% or 50% RNA, yielded naive CD8 libraries. The CDR3 has 14 residues. The V gene's germline CDR1 is SQVTM and CDR2 ANQGSEA. Trimming pared 6 bases from V and 5 bases from J, leaving 17 bases between.

J is TRBJ2-1 and V is TRBV29-1, with D possibly matching TRBD1 (7 bases). The receptor was isolated from a human donor in good health. Some libraries in this study had Jurkat cell RNA spiked in. The sequenced material came from naive CD8+ T cells from blood, with Jurkat cell RNA spiked in. This sample's subset: FACS-sorted CD8+CD4-CCR7+CD45RA+ naive T cells. The DNA of the CDR3 is TGCAGCGTAGAACCCAGGGGGAGGAACAATGAGCAGTTCTTC. Protein product: CSVEPRGRNNEQFF.